This entry lists 6 T cell receptor beta chains sequenced from one sample in a study of cytomegalovirus exposure and HLA in healthy donors. The study ran its PCR with 60 Vbeta and 13 Jbeta primers. TCRdb's table, derived via immunoSEQ multiplex PCR, lists solely in-frame clones and lacks some. The sample carries some 150,000 clones, 65% to 85% recorded once. The sample comprised PBMCs. All receptors come from a man aged 25 to 40 in good health and CMV-seronegative.

The genes are TRBV19 and TRBJ2-3, with TRBD2 identical over 10 bases. Trimming at V came to 5 bases and at J to 4 bases, leaving 6 bases not matched to a gene. This CDR3 spans 15 amino acids. The germline V gene has CDR1 LNHDA and CDR2 SQIVND (reference sequence). In DNA form, the CDR3 reads TGTGCCAGTAGTTCTAGCGGGAGCGTCCCAGATACGCAGTATTTT. Encoded protein: CASSSSGSVPDTQYF.

The chain carries TRBV2 and TRBJ2-7; 13 bases agree with TRBD2. The CDR3 is 14 residues long. Germline lookup yields CDR1 SNHLY and CDR2 FYNNEI. The V gene end was trimmed by 6 bases and the J gene end by 4 bases; junction bases not matched to a gene: 3. CDR3 loop: CASRPGLAGYEQYF. The CDR3, as DNA: TGTGCCAGCAGACCGGGACTAGCGGGGTACGAGCAGTACTTC.

The rearrangement links TRBV7-9 to TRBJ2-7; weak D call: TRBD1 (5 bases). This CDR3 is built from 14 residues. The V gene lost 1 base and the J gene lost 5 bases, with 12 bases spanning the gap. Germline CDR1 SEHNR, CDR2 FQNEAQ (reference sequence). The DNA of the CDR3 is TGTGCCAGCAGCTTAGAGGGGCCCCAAGACGAGCAGTACTTC. Translation: CASSLEGPQDEQYF.

This chain links TRBV5-6 with TRBJ2-7, with no clear D. Germline loops: CDR1 SGHDT, CDR2 YYEEEE. The V end was cut by 3 bases, the J end by 3 bases, with 4 bases between. The CDR3 length is 11 residues. The CDR3 region has the DNA TGTGCCAGCAGCTCCATCTACGAGCAGTACTTC. Its translation: CASSSIYEQYF.

This chain links TRBV5-6 with TRBJ1-4, with D perhaps TRBD1 (6 bases). This CDR3 spans 14 amino acids. Trimming cost V 3 bases and J 4 bases, with 10 bases left between them. The germline gives CDR1 SGHDT, CDR2 YYEEEE. The CDR3, as DNA: TGTGCCAGCAGCTCCACAGGGTTTAATGAAAAACTGTTTTTT. Translated, it gives CASSSTGFNEKLFF.

This clone was observed a few times. The CDR3 sequence: CASSFPGSTDTQYF. CDR3 DNA sequence: TGTGCCAGCAGTTTTCCGGGGAGCACAGATACGCAGTATTTT. The chain joins TRBV28 to TRBJ2-3; TRBD2 is a possible D gene (5 bases). CDR3 length equals 14 residues. V lost 3 bases and J lost 0, with 7 bases in between. The germline gives CDR1 MDHEN, CDR2 SYDVKM. Drawing the rest from reference TRBV28 and TRBJ2-3, the complete variable domain is DVKVTQSSRYLVKRTGEKVFLECVQDMDHENMFWYRQDPGLGLRLIYFSYDVKMKEKGDIPEGYSVSREKKERFSLILESASTNQTSMYLCASSFPGSTDTQYFGPGTRLTVL.